The T cell receptor beta chain under discussion was sequenced for a study of regulatory and conventional T cells in RAG deficiency. This CDR3 comprises 11 residues. CDR1 is SQVTM, CDR2 ANQGSEA, per germline. V was pared by 6 bases and J by 2 bases, with 7 bases between. General study points: Shorter CDR3s in all patient subsets; >85% Treg-Tconv overlap in Omenn.

The sorted conventional CD4+ T cells were CD25-low and CD127-high, with genomic DNA sequenced. Regarding this clone: The antigen remains unidentified.

TCRdb's copy holds only in-frame clones and misses some; the assay was immunoSEQ multiplex PCR. The sample yields roughly 30,000 clones, roughly 96% seen once. Separately, the same data were catalogued under a study of regulatory T cells. From that paper: Primers: 52 TRBV forward and 13 TRBJ reverse. In patients, unique TRB V-J pairs were restricted and V/J usage skewed, especially in Tregs.

The TCR originated in a human donor in good health. Sequencing was carried out using CD25- CD4+ T cells sorted from blood. The rearrangement links TRBV29-1 to TRBJ1-1; unclear D gene. As DNA, the CDR3 is TGCAGCGTACAAGAAAACACTGAAGCTTTCTTT. It translates to CSVQENTEAFF.